This record looks at one T cell receptor (beta chain) sequence and its context. This receptor's antigen is unknown. No clone much larger than this one lies a single base away; base qualities are absent. TCRbeta CDR3 regions were amplified from genomic DNA by means of the immunoSEQ Assay, a bias-controlled multiplex PCR. The authors' pipeline ran thus. Within the assay, amplification of reference gene primers was used to estimate how many nucleated cells each sample contained. To quantify the absolute abundance of each unique TCRbeta CDR3 rearrangement, sequence reads were collapsed and filtered. Productive Simpson clonality was computed per sample as the square root of Simpson's diversity index over productive rearrangements. Sourced from immuneACCESS, this table was stored by TCRdb with only in-frame sequences that have V and J called. A share of the clones is absent; for the studies checked, an unresolved V gene accounts for under half, and the remainder has no known explanation. V and J calls and clone size follow that table, whereas D and trimming were derived from the DNA. The sample yields over 75,000 clones; 90% were counted once. The ten largest clones represent about 1.5% of the sample.

These data come from a study of blood T cell repertoires in COVID-19 (dated by TCRdb to the early 2020s). Notes on the research overall: Samples covering the acute and convalescent phases of COVID-19 were provided by collaborators in the United States, Italy and Spain. The dataset comprised deeply sampled blood TCRbeta repertoires from subjects exposed to, actively infected with, or recovered from COVID-19. The repertoires were released in a freely available public database meant as a resource for research on the immune response to SARS-CoV-2. Sample metadata almost always included a de-identified subject ID, COVID-19 status, age in years and sex. Where available, HLA class I and class II types were obtained from metadata supplied by the sample provider rather than from assay-based typing. The prospective study material was composed of cDNA or gDNA derived from T cells, B-cell-depleted T cells, or PBMCs. Samples were obtained from the ongoing ImmuneRACE study (first 160 participants) and from about 1,300 subjects provided by 6 global collaborators. The research as a whole found: The amount of clinical and demographic metadata varied by source and participant and was provided uncurated.

Whole blood was collected in K2EDTA tubes by collaborating institutions according to the institutions' own protocols. For TCRbeta analysis, collaborator samples were shipped as frozen whole blood, as isolated PBMCs, or as DNA extracted from either sample type. The germline V gene sets CDR1 to SGHAT and CDR2 to FQNNGV. V lost 5 bases and J lost 4 bases; the stretch between them is 17 bases long. Spanning cysteine to phenylalanine, the CDR3 consists of 15 amino acids. Only the CDR3 region is kept as DNA, spanning 45 bases read in frame from base 1. The sample taken for sequencing was peripheral blood. The sequence links TRBV11-2 to TRBJ1-1; a weak D assignment points to TRBD1 (5 bases agree). The receptor was derived from a human donor with active COVID-19. The donor label of this sample is uncertain. DNA sequence: TGTGCCAGCAGCCCCCCCGCGGGGGTGTTCACTGAAGCTTTCTTT. It translates to CASSPPAGVFTEAFF.